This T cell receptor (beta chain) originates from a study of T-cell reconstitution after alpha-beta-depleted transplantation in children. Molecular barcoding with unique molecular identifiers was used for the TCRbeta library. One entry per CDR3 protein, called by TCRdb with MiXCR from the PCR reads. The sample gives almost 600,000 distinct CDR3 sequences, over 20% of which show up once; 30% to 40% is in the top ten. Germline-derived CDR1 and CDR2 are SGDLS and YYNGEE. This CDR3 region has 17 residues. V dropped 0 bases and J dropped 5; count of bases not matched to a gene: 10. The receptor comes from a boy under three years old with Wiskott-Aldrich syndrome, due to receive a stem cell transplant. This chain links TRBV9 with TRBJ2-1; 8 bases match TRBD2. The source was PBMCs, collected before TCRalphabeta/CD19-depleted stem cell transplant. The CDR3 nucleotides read TGTGCCAGCAGCGTAGCTTTTGTCCGGGAGGGTCACAATGAGCAGTTCTTC. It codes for CASSVAFVREGHNEQFF.